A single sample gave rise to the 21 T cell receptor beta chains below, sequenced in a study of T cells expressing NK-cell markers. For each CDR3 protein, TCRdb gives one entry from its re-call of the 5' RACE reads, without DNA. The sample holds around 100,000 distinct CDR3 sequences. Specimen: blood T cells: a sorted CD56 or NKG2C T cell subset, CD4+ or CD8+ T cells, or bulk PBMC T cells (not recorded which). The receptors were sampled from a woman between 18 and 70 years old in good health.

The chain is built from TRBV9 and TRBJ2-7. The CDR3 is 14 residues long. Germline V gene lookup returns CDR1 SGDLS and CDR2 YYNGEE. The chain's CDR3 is CASSSTPGPYEQYF.

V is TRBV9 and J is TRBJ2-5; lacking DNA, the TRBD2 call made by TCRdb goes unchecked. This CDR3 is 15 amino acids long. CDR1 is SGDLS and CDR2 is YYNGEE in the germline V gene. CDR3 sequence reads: CASSVNGGAPETQYF. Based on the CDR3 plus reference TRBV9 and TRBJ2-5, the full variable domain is DSGVTQTPKHLITATGQRVTLRCSPRSGDLSVYWYQQSLDQGLQFLIQYYNGEERAKGNILERFSAQQFPDLHSELNLSSLELGDSALYFCASSVNGGAPETQYFGPGTRLLVL.

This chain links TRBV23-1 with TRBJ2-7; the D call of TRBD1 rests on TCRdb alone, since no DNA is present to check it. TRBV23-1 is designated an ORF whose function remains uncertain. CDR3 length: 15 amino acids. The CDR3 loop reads CASSQLVGETYEQYF.

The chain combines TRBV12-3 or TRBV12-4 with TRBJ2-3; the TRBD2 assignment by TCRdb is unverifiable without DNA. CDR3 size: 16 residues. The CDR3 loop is CASSLGLAGARDTQYF.

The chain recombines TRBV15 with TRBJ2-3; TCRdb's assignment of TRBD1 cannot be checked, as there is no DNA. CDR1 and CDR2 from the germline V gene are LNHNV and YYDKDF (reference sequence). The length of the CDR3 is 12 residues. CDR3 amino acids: CATVSQGDTQYF.

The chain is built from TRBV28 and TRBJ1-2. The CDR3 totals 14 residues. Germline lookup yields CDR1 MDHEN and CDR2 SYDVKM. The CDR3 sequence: CASRPDRALYGYTF.

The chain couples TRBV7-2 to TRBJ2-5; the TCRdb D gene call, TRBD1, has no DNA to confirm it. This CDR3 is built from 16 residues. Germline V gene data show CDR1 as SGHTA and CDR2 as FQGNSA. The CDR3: CASSPLGQQVEETQYF.

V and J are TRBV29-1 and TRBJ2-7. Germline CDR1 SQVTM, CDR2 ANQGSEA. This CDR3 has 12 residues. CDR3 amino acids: CSVDDTSYEQYF.

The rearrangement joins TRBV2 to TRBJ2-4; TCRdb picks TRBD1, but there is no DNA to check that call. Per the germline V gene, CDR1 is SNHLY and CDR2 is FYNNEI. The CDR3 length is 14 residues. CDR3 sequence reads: CASSGGDSKNIQYF.

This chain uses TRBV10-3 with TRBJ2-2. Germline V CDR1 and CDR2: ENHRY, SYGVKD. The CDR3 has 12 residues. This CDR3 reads CAISVDTGELFF.

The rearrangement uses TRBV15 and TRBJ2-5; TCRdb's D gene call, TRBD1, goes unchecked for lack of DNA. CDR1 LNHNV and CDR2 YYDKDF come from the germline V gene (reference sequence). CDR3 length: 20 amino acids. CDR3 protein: CATSSRSRLFGTEYQETQYF.

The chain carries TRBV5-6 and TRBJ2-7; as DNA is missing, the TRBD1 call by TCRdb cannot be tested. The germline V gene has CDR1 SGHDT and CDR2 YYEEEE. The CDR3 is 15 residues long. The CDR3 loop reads CASSDPGDKSYEQYF. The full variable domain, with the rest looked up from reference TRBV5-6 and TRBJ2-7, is DAGVTQSPTHLIKTRGQQVTLRCSPKSGHDTVSWYQQALGQGPQFIFQYYEEEERQRGNFPDRFSGHQFPNYSSELNVNALLLGDSALYLCASSDPGDKSYEQYFGPGTRLTVT.

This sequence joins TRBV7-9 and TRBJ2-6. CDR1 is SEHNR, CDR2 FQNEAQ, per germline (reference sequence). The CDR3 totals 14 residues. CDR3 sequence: CASSPSPGANVLTF. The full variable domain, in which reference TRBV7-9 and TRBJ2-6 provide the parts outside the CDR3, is DTGVSQNPRHKITKRGQNVTFRCDPISEHNRLYWYRQTLGQGPEFLTYFQNEAQLEKSRLLSDRFSAERPKGSFSTLEIQRTEQGDSAMYLCASSPSPGANVLTFGAGSRLTVL.

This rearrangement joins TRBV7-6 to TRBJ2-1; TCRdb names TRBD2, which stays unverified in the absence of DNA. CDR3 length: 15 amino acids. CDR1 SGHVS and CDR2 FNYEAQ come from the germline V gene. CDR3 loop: CASSLVVGLYNEQFF.

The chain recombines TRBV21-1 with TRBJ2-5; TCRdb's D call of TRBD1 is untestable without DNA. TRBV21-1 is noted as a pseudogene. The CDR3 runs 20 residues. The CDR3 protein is CASSSKAPSLDRGLTETQYF.

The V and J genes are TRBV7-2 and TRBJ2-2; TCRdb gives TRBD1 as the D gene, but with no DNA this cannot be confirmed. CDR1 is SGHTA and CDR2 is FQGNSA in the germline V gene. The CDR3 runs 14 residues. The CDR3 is CASSGVWGTGELFF.

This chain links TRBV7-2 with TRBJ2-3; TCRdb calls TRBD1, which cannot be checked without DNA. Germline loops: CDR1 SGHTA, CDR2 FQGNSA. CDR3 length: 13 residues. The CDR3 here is CASSSGGLNTQYF. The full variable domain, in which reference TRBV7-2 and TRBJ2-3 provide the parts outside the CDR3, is GAGVSQSPSNKVTEKGKDVELRCDPISGHTALYWYRQSLGQGLEFLIYFQGNSAPDKSGLPSDRFSAERTGGSVSTLTIQRTQQEDSAVYLCASSSGGLNTQYFGPGTRLTVL.

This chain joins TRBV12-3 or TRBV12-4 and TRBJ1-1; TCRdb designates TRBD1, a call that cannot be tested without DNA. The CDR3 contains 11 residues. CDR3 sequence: CASSSRPEAFF.

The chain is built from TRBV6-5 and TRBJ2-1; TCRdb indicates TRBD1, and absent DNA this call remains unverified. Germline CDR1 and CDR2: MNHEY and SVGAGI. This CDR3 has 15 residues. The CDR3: CASSYAQADFNEQFF.

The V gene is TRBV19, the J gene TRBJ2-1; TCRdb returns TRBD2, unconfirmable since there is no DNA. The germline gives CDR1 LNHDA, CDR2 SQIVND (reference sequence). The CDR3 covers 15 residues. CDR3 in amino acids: CASRILAGEWNEQFF.

CDR3: CASRGISGGPNTGELFF. This sequence joins TRBV6-2 or TRBV6-3 and TRBJ2-2; the TRBD2 assignment by TCRdb is unverifiable without DNA. This CDR3 is built from 17 residues. The germline V gene encodes CDR1 MNHEY and CDR2 SVGEGT.